This is a list of T cell receptor beta chains from one sample in a study of PD-L1 blockade in urothelial cancer. Sequencing was performed with immunoSEQ multiplex PCR; in TCRdb, only in-frame clones are kept and a portion is missing. This repertoire shows about 17,000 clones, around 90% found once; its top ten account for about 6.1%. This sample comprised PBMCs, obtained around atezolizumab (anti-PD-L1) treatment. These receptors all come from a man between 45 and 60 years old with urothelial cancer. Each CDR3 is given with its conserved first and last residue. D genes are given only for firm matches. Clone size is shown for a subset of rows, as once, few, many or a class of expanded clone.

>.|TRBV11-1|.|TRBJ2-1
TGTGCCAGCAGCCCCCGGGGTAGCTCCTACAATGAGCAGTTCTTC
CASSPRGSSYNEQFF
>TRBD1|TRBV19|.|TRBJ2-5
TGTGCCAGTAGTATAGTGTCGGGACAGGCGGCACTCCGAGGGGGGGAGACCCAGTACTTC
CASSIVSGQAALRGGETQYF
>.|TRBV10-1|.|TRBJ2-3
TGCGCCAGCAGCCCTAGGACTCTAGATACGCAGTATTTT
CASSPRTLDTQYF
>.|TRBV21-1|.|TRBJ2-3
TGTGCCAGCAGCAAAGGACTAGCGGGAGGGTACACAGATACGCAGTATTTT
CASSKGLAGGYTDTQYF
>.|TRBV7-3|.|TRBJ2-1
TGTGCCAGCAGCCCCAGTGGGCCCTACAATGAGCAGTTCTTC
CASSPSGPYNEQFF
>TRBD1|TRBV30|.|TRBJ1-4
TGTGCCTGGAGTTTGCGGACAGGGGGCCGGGAAAAACTGTTTTTT
CAWSLRTGGREKLFF
>TRBD1|TRBV7-2|.|TRBJ1-3
TGTGCCAGCAGCCGGACAGGGACTGGAAACACCATATATTTT
CASSRTGTGNTIYF
>TRBD1|TRBV5-1|.|TRBJ1-4
TGCGCCAGCAGCTTGGACAGGGGTAATGAAAAACTGTTTTTT
CASSLDRGNEKLFF
>TRBD2|TRBV7-3|.|TRBJ2-3
TGTGCCAGCAGCTTAGCGGGGGGGCTCGGGGATACGCAGTATTTT
CASSLAGGLGDTQYF
>.|TRBV5-4|.|TRBJ2-1
TGTGCCAGCAACGGGGACTCCTACAATGAGCAGTTCTTC
CASNGDSYNEQFF
>TRBD2|TRBV6-5|.|TRBJ2-7
TGTGCCGTCGGGGGGACCCCCAGGCGCTACGAGCAGTACTTC
CAVGGTPRRYEQYF
>.|TRBV5-5|.|TRBJ2-5
TGTGCCAGCAGCTTGGGGTGGGGGCCCCAAGAGACCCAGTACTTC
CASSLGWGPQETQYF
>.|TRBV28|.|TRBJ2-3
TGTGCCAGCACCTGGAGTGTGGCCGATACGCAGTATTTT
CASTWSVADTQYF
>TRBD1|TRBV19|.|TRBJ1-4
TGTGCCAGTAGTTTCGGACAGGGCGGGTCAACTAATGAAAAACTGTTTTTT
CASSFGQGGSTNEKLFF
>.|TRBV7-3|.|TRBJ1-6
TGTGCCAGCAGCCGACAGTCTAGCTCCTATAATTCACCCCTCCACTTT
CASSRQSSSYNSPLHF
>.|TRBV30|.|TRBJ1-3
TGTGCCTGGCAGGGTACAGTGAGGGGAAACACCATATATTTT
CAWQGTVRGNTIYF
>TRBD2|TRBV7-3|.|TRBJ2-3
TGTGCCAGCAGCTTAACGCGGGGGACAGATACGCAGTATTTT
CASSLTRGTDTQYF
>TRBD2|TRBV6-1|.|TRBJ2-1
TGTGCCAGCAGTGAATGGGAGGGTAGCTCCTACAATGAGCAGTTCTTC
CASSEWEGSSYNEQFF
>TRBD1|TRBV5-1|.|TRBJ2-3
TGCGCCAGCAGCTTGGCTAGATCTCCTACAGGACAGGGCGGCAGCACAGATACGCAGTATTTT
CASSLARSPTGQGGSTDTQYF
>.|TRBV4-2|few|TRBJ1-6
TGTGCCAGCAGCCAAGAGGAGGGGCGGCAATCACCCCTCCACTTT
CASSQEEGRQSPLHF
>.|TRBV7-2|.|TRBJ1-1
TGTGCCAGCAGCTTAGGGCCGGGTTCCACTGAAGCTTTCTTT
CASSLGPGSTEAFF
>.|TRBV5-6|once|TRBJ2-7
TGTGCCAGCAGCTCAGGGGACGAGCAGTACTTC
CASSSGDEQYF
>.|TRBV7-6|.|TRBJ1-1
TGTGCCAGCAGCTTGACCGCAGGGCTGGCGAGCACTGAAGCTTTCTTT
CASSLTAGLASTEAFF
>.|TRBV7-2|.|TRBJ2-7
TGTGCCAGCAGCGCAATCAGCGGACCCTCCTACGAGCAGTACTTC
CASSAISGPSYEQYF
>TRBD1|TRBV19|.|TRBJ1-4
TGTGCCAGTAGTGGTACAGGGGTGAATGAAAAACTGTTTTTT
CASSGTGVNEKLFF
>TRBD2|TRBV2|.|TRBJ2-5
TGTGCCAGCAGTGGACCCGGACTAGCGGGAAGGGAGACCCAGTACTTC
CASSGPGLAGRETQYF
>TRBD1|TRBV7-6|.|TRBJ1-5
TGTGCCAGCAGCCCAGGGACAGGGGTTCAGCCCCAGCATTTT
CASSPGTGVQPQHF
>.|TRBV28|once|TRBJ2-2
TGTGCCAGCAGCCTAGGGAACACCGGGGAGCTGTTTTTT
CASSLGNTGELFF